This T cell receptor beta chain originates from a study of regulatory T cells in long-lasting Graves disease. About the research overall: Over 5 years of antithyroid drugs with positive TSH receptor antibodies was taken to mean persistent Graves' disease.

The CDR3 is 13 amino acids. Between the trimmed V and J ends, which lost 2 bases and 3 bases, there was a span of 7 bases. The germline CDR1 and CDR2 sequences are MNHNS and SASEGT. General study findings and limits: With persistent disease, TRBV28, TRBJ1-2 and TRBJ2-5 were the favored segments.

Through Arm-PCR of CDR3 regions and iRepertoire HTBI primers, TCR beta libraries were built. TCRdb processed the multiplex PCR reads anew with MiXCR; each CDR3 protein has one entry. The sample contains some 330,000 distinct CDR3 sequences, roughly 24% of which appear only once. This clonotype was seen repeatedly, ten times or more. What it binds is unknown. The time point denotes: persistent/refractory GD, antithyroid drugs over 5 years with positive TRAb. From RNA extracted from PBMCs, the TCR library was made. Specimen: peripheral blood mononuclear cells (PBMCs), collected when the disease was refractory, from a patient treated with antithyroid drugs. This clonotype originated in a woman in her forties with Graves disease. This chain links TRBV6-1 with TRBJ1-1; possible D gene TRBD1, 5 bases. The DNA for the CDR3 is TGTGCCAGCAGTGAATTGGGGGACACTGAAGCTTTCTTT. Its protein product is CASSELGDTEAFF.